The sequence of this TCR beta chain was determined in a study of T cells in Graves' hyperthyroidism and ophthalmopathy (dated by TCRdb to between 2018 and 2020). Background for the entire study: Peripheral blood samples were taken at the time of initial diagnosis, prior to any treatment. Prospective prediction of ophthalmopathy was tested in an independent validation cohort consisting of fewer than 20 hyperthyroidism patients and 17 patients who later progressed to ophthalmopathy. To identify TCR V-J signatures that set the groups apart, the researchers used a discovery cohort of 90 to 100 patients, made up of roughly 45 with Graves' ophthalmopathy and 57 with stable Graves' hyperthyroidism. The paper reports TCR Vbeta CDR3 sequencing of roughly 140 peripheral blood samples: around 45 ophthalmopathy, approximately 74 hyperthyroidism and 17 progressor patients. In addition, the study compared T-cell repertoires in thyroid tissue and in blood from roughly six Graves' hyperthyroidism patients. The approximately 95 discovery patients were divided at random into training and test sets in a 7:3 ratio. Following sampling, methimazole starting at 30 mg daily was given to hyperthyroidism patients, and high-dose intravenous methylprednisolone was given to ophthalmopathy patients.

Amplification of TCR beta CDR3 regions was carried out from RNA transcripts. The TCR CDR3 was subjected to a first round of RT-PCR using the HTBI primer set and the Qiagen OneStep RT-PCR kit. The libraries were constructed in a second round of multiplex PCR and then size-selected and purified. The libraries were sequenced on an Illumina HiSeq2000 using paired-end 100 bp reads. In the paper's pipeline: SOAPnuke was used to process the raw data, removing reads that contained adapters or uncalled bases, had a mean Phred below 15, or lacked an exact match to the constant primer or identifier. COPE v1.2.5 was used to merge high-quality paired reads, and clonotypes were defined as unique nucleotide sequences. Clonotypes were aligned to IMGT TRBV, TRBD and TRBJ reference segments using MiTCR v1.1. The analysis included only V-J combinations with a frequency above 0.0001, which together covered 99% to 99.2% of the repertoires. A TCS score was defined as the ratio of F50 (clonal expansion) to E x V (chaos), with BLOSUM62-based TCRdist applied between CDR3 peptides within each V-J. Welch's t-statistics and random forest reduced roughly 540 V-J features to 13, which were used in a naive Bayes classifier (R e1071). TCRdb reran the public reads through fastp at Q25 and MiXCR, keeping productive beta chains. Entries are consolidated by CDR3 protein sequence, retaining the most common genes and DNA. TCRdb, not the authors, supplied the V and J calls. A total of 700,000 or so distinct CDR3 sequences appear in this sample, about 17% of them only once. The ten largest clones take up around 7.7% of the sample.

Graves' hyperthyroidism was defined as stable when no progression to ophthalmopathy occurred over 18 months of follow-up. The hyperthyroidism patients were between 18 and 65 years old and newly diagnosed, with a disease duration of less than 2 months. Patients with uncontrolled infections, other autoimmune diseases, pregnancy or lactation were excluded. Diagnoses were established on the basis of clinical symptoms, serum thyroxine and TRAb, thyroid ultrasound, and orbital computed tomography. PBMCs were separated from approximately 9.9 ml of fresh peripheral blood using Ficoll-Paque density gradient centrifugation. Total RNA was extracted using Trizol reagent, and RNA quality was assessed on an Agilent 2100 Bioanalyzer. This clonotype was picked up many times. It lacks a known antigen. Base quality data are lacking; no much larger clone is found one base away. Summary of the overall study and its limitations: In cross-validation, a model built on a 13 V-J signature told ophthalmopathy apart from stable hyperthyroidism with 85% to 90% sensitivity and roughly 81% specificity, and in testing the same model reached 80%/75%. No statistical method was used to set the sample size in advance, and investigators knew the group allocation. During validation, the model predicted progression to ophthalmopathy a median of roughly six months ahead of onset, with almost 71% sensitivity and almost 75% specificity. Most expanded thyroid clonotypes (frequency above 0.001) were also found in blood, which suggests that blood repertoires may mirror thyroid immune responses.

There are 15 amino acids in the CDR3, from cysteine to phenylalanine inclusive. Solely the CDR3 DNA is kept, with 45 bases framed from the first base. Trimming removed 5 bases from V and 8 bases from J, leaving 20 bases between the germline ends. The germline V gene encodes CDR1 MNHNS and CDR2 SASEGT. Sequencing input: blood. This receptor was identified in a man aged 18 to 30 with Graves' hyperthyroidism. Here the chain combines TRBV6-1 and TRBJ2-3; the D gene assignment is perhaps TRBD1 or TRBD2, with each matching 5 bases. CDR3 loop: CASSSGTLERSTQYF. Here is the DNA: TGTGCCAGCAGTTCTGGGACCCTCGAACGAAGTACGCAGTATTTT.